The 12 T cell receptor beta chains below were found in one sample sequenced in a study of T cells in Graves' hyperthyroidism and ophthalmopathy. Template material for amplifying TCR beta CDR3 regions consisted of RNA transcripts. First-round RT-PCR of the TCR CDR3 relied on the HTBI primer set. TCRdb passed the multiplex PCR reads through MiXCR, listing each CDR3 protein once. The profile shows about 180,000 distinct CDR3 sequences, about a sixth of them singletons. Sequencing was carried out using blood. The receptor set was obtained from a woman aged 50 to 60 with Graves' hyperthyroidism.

The chain joins TRBV11-1 to TRBJ2-1; D possibly corresponds to TRBD1 (5 bases). V was trimmed by 1 base and J by 4 bases, leaving 14 bases between them. The length of the CDR3 is 16 residues. Per the germline V gene, CDR1 is SGHAT and CDR2 is FQDESV (reference sequence). The CDR3 sequence: CASSLGVAGPYNEQFF. CDR3 nucleotides: TGTGCCAGCAGCTTAGGGGTGGCAGGGCCATACAATGAGCAGTTCTTC.

The J gene is TRBJ2-1, the V gene TRBV7-2; the D gene is possibly TRBD2 (5 bases). Germline CDR1 and CDR2: SGHTA and FQGNSA. The CDR3 loop spans 15 amino acids. Trimming stripped 1 base from V and 9 bases from J, with 16 bases between. CDR3 sequence (DNA): TGTGCCAGCAGCTTAGAATGGCAGCCCGGAGGTGAGCAGTTCTTC. Translating it yields CASSLEWQPGGEQFF. The full variable domain, its missing parts supplied by reference TRBV7-2 and TRBJ2-1, is GAGVSQSPSNKVTEKGKDVELRCDPISGHTALYWYRQSLGQGLEFLIYFQGNSAPDKSGLPSDRFSAERTGGSVSTLTIQRTQQEDSAVYLCASSLEWQPGGEQFFGPGTRLTVL.

The chain uses TRBV19 and TRBJ2-1, with D tentatively TRBD1 (6 bases). This CDR3 is built from 13 residues. Trimming stripped 8 bases from V and 7 bases from J, with 15 bases between. CDR1 is LNHDA, CDR2 SQIVND, per germline (reference sequence). The CDR3 reads CASGLGGPNEQFF. The CDR3, as DNA: TGTGCCAGTGGCCTTGGGGGCCCAAATGAGCAGTTCTTC. Full variable domain (rest looked up from reference TRBV19 and TRBJ2-1): DGGITQSPKYLFRKEGQNVTLSCEQNLNHDAMYWYRQDPGQGLRLIYYSQIVNDFQKGDIAEGYSVSREKKESFPLTVTSAQKNPTAFYLCASGLGGPNEQFFGPGTRLTVL.

In this sample, this clonotype turned up a few times. It may be a read error: a sequence one base away is much more abundant. The chain carries TRBV6-1 and TRBJ2-3; 8 bases agree with TRBD1. Germline V lookup: CDR1 MNHNS, CDR2 SASEGT. The length of the CDR3 is 13 residues. V shed 11 bases, J shed 4 bases, and the junction held 8 bases outside the gene matches. CDR3 nucleotide sequence: TGTGCCGGCACTCCGACAGGGGCAGATACGCAGTATTTT. Translating gives CAGTPTGADTQYF.

At least ten counts were recorded for this clonotype. In DNA form, the CDR3 reads TGTGCCACCTCGACAGGGACTTCCTACGAGCAGTACTTC. Translation: CATSTGTSYEQYF. The chain is built from TRBV19 and TRBJ2-7, with a possible D match to TRBD1 (7 bases). From germline, CDR1 is LNHDA and CDR2 SQIVND (reference sequence). The V end was cut by 10 bases, the J end by 1 base, with 14 bases between. The CDR3 has 13 amino acids.

This clonotype appeared a few times. The V gene is TRBV15, the J gene TRBJ1-4; the D is unclear. V lost 3 bases to trimming and J lost 3 bases, with 11 bases between them. Germline CDR1 reads LNHNV; CDR2 reads YYDKDF (reference sequence). The length of the CDR3 is 15 residues. DNA of the CDR3: TGTGCCACCAGCAGCTACCCGGGTTCTAATGAAAAACTGTTTTTT. Residues: CATSSYPGSNEKLFF.

In this sample, this clonotype turned up many times. The V call is TRBV2, the J call TRBJ1-1; TRBD1 matches at 8 bases. Germline V gene data show CDR1 as SNHLY and CDR2 as FYNNEI. V lost 7 bases, J lost 1 base, and 8 bases stayed unmatched. The CDR3 contains 15 residues. CDR3 protein: CASTLRGLRNTEAFF. For the CDR3, the DNA is TGTGCCAGCACTCTCAGGGGGCTAAGGAACACTGAAGCTTTCTTT.

There are many counts of this clonotype. V gene TRBV5-1 combines with J gene TRBJ1-1; D gene unclear. Germline V gene data show CDR1 as SGHRS and CDR2 as YFSETQ. This CDR3 is built from 14 residues. Trimming took off 0 bases at V and 2 bases at J, with 8 bases between the two ends. In DNA, the CDR3 is TGCGCCAGCAGCTTGGCCACCGTTAACACTGAAGCTTTCTTT. Translated, it gives CASSLATVNTEAFF.

The chain is built from TRBV4-1 and TRBJ2-5, with 11 bases matching TRBD2. The junction had 8 bases not matched to a gene; V was cut back by 0 bases and J by 5 bases. The CDR3 runs to 17 residues. Germline-derived CDR1 and CDR2 are MGHRA and YSYEKL. CDR3 protein: CASSQERATSGAETQYF. CDR3 nucleotides: TGCGCCAGCAGCCAAGAAAGGGCGACTAGCGGGGCCGAGACCCAGTACTTC.

This clonotype was picked up many times. The chain has TRBV7-8 and TRBJ2-5; maybe TRBD1 (5 bases). This CDR3 is built from 16 residues. The ends were cut back, 0 bases at V and 1 base at J, with 12 bases in the middle. Germline CDR1 reads SGHVS; CDR2 reads FQNEAQ. CDR3 sequence reads: CASSLAGAGPQETQYF. CDR3 coding DNA: TGTGCCAGCAGCTTAGCGGGTGCAGGGCCCCAAGAGACCCAGTACTTC.

Notes on this clonotype: This may come from a read error, since a much larger clone is one base off. The gene calls are TRBV12-3 or TRBV12-4 and TRBJ1-2, with D possibly matching TRBD1 (6 bases). The CDR3 spans 14 residues. The CDR3 nucleotides are TGTGCCAGAAGTTTCAGGGGATTTAACTATGGCTACACCTTC. Protein: CARSFRGFNYGYTF.

This clonotype was seen ten or more times. The chain links TRBV9 to TRBJ2-7, with D uncertain. Germline assignment: CDR1 SGDLS and CDR2 YYNGEE. V lost 4 bases to trimming and J lost 6 bases, with 20 bases between them. The CDR3 covers 15 residues. CDR3 amino acids: CASSPTSSQWREQYF. CDR3 coding DNA: TGTGCCAGCAGCCCCACGTCATCCCAGTGGCGCGAGCAGTACTTC.